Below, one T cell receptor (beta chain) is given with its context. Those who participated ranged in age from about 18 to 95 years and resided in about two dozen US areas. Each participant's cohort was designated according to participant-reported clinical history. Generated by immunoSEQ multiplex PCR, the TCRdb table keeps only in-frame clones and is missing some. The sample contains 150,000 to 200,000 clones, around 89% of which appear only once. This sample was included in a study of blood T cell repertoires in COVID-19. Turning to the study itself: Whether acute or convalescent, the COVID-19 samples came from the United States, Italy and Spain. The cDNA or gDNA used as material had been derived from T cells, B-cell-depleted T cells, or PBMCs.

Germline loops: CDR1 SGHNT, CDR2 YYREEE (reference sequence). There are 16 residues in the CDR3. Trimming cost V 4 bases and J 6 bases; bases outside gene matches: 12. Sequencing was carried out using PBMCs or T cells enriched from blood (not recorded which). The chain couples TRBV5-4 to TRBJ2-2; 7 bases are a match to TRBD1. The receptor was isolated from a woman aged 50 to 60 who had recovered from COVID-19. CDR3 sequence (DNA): TGTGCCAGCAGCACGGGACAGTTTGTGGTGGCCGGGGAGCTGTTTTTT. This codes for CASSTGQFVVAGELFF.